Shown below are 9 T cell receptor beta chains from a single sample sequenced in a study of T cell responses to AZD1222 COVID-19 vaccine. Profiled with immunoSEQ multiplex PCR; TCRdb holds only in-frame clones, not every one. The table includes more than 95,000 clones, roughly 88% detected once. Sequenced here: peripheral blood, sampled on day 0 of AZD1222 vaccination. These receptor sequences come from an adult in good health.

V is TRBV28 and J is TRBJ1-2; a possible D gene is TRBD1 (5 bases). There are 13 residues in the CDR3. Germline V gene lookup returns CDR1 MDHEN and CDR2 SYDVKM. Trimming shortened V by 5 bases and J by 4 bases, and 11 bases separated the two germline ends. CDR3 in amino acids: CASSPAGFYGYTF. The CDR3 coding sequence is TGTGCCAGCAGTCCCGCAGGGTTCTATGGCTACACCTTC.

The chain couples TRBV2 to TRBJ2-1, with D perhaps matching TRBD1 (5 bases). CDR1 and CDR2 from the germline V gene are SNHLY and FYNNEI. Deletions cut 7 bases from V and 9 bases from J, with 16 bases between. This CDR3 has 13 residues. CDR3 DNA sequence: TGTGCCAGCAACGGGCAGGGTGGTACTGAGCAGTTCTTC. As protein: CASNGQGGTEQFF.

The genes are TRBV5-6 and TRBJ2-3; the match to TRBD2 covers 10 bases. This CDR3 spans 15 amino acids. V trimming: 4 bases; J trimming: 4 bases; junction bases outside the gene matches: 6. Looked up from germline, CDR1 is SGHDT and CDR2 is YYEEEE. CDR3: CASSGGTSVSDTQYF. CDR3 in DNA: TGTGCCAGCAGCGGCGGGACTAGCGTTTCAGATACGCAGTATTTT.

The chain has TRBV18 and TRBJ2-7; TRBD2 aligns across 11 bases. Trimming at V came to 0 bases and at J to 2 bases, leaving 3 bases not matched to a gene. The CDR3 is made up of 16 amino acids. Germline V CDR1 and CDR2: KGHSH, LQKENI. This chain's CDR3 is CASSPPTSGGAYEQYF. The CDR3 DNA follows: TGTGCCAGCTCACCACCCACTAGCGGGGGAGCCTACGAGCAGTACTTC.

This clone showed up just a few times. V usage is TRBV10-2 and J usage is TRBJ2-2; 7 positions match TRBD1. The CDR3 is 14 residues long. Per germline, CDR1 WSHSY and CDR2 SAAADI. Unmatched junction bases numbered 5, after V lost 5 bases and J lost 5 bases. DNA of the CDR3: TGCGCCAGCAGTCAACAGGGGATTACCGGGGAGCTGTTTTTT. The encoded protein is CASSQQGITGELFF.

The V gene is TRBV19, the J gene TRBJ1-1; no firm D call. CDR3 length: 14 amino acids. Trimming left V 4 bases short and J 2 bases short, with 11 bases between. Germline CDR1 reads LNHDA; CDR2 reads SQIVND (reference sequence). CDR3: CASSRAASNTEAFF. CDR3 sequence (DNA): TGTGCCAGTAGTAGGGCAGCCTCTAACACTGAAGCTTTCTTT.

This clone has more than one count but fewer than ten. CDR3 coding DNA: TGTGCCAGCACCCAAGACGGATACACTGAAGCTTTCTTT. Its protein is CASTQDGYTEAFF. This rearrangement joins TRBV6-5 to TRBJ1-1; D unresolved. The CDR3 extends over 13 amino acids. With 7 bases removed from V and 3 bases from J, the gap between germline ends came to 12 bases. Germline values: CDR1 MNHEY, CDR2 SVGAGI.

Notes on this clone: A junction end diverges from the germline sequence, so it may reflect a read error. DNA of the CDR3: TGTGCTAGCAGCTTAAAGCCCCCTGCAGTGGGCGTCGGGGAGCTGTTTTTT. Protein sequence: CASSLKPPAVGVGELFF. The chain couples TRBV7-7 to TRBJ2-2; no definite D call. CDR1 and CDR2 from the germline V gene are SSHAT and FNYEAQ (reference sequence). The CDR3 has 17 amino acids.

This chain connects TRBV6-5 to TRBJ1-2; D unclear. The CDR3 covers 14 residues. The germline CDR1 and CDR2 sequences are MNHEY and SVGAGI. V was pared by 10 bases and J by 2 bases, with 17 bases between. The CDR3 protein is CAILEWGRNYGYTF. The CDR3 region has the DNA TGTGCCATCTTGGAGTGGGGAAGGAACTATGGCTACACCTTC.